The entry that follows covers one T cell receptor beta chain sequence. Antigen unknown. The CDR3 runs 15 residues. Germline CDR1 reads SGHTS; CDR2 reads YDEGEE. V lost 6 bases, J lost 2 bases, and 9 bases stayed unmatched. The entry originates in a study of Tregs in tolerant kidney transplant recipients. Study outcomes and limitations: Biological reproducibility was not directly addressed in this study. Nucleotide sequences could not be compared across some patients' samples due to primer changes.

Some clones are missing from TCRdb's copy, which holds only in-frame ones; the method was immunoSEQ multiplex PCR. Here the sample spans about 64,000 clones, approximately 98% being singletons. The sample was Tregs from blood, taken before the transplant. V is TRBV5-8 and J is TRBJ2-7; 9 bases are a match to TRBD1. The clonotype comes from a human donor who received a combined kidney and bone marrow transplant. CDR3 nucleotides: TGTGCCAGCACCTCCGGGGACAGGGCCGCCTACGAGCAGTACTTC. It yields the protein CASTSGDRAAYEQYF.